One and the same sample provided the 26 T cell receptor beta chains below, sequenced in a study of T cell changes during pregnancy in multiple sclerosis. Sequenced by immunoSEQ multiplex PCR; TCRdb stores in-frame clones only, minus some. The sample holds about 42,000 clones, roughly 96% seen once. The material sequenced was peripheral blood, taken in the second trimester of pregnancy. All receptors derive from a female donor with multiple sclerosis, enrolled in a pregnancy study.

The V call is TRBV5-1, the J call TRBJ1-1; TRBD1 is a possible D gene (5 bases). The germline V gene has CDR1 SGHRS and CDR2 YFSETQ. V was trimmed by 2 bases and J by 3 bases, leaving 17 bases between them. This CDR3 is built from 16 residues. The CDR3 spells CASSLGAGIVHTEAFF. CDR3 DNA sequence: TGCGCCAGCAGCTTAGGGGCAGGGATTGTGCACACTGAAGCTTTCTTT.

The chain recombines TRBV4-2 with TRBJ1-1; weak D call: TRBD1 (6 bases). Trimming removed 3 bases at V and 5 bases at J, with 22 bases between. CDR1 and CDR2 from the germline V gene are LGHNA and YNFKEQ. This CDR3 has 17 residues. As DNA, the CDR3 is TGTGCCAGCAGCCAGGAACCCCCCAGGGGCGGAGTAACTGAAGCTTTCTTT. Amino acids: CASSQEPPRGGVTEAFF.

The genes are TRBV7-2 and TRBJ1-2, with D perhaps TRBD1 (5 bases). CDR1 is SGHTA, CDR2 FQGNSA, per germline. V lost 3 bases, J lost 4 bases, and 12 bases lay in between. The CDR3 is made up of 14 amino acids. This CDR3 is CASSLGPGLYGYTF. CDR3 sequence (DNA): TGTGCCAGCAGCTTGGGGCCGGGTCTCTATGGCTACACCTTC.

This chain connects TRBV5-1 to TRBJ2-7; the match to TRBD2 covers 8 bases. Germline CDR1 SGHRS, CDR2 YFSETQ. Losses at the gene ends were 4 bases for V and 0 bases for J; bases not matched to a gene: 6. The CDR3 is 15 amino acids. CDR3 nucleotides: TGCGCCAGCAGCCCGGGACTAGGTTTCTCCTACGAGCAGTACTTC. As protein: CASSPGLGFSYEQYF.

The CDR3 sequence: CASSHSSGSTGELFF. CDR3 coding DNA: TGTGCCAGCAGCCACTCTAGCGGGAGTACCGGGGAGCTGTTTTTT. The V gene is TRBV14, the J gene TRBJ2-2, with 10 nucleotides matching TRBD2. The CDR3 extends over 15 amino acids. V shed 3 bases, J shed 5 bases, and the junction held 3 bases outside the gene matches. Germline V gene data show CDR1 as SGHDN and CDR2 as FVKESK. Looking up the rest from reference TRBV14 and TRBJ2-2 gives the full variable domain: EAGVTQFPSHSVIEKGQTVTLRCDPISGHDNLYWYRRVMGKEIKFLLHFVKESKQDESGMPNNRFLAERTGGTYSTLKVQPAELEDSGVYFCASSHSSGSTGELFFGEGSRLTVL.

The CDR3 loop is CASSFGQDFREQYF. The DNA for the CDR3 is TGTGCCAGCAGCTTTGGGCAGGACTTCCGCGAGCAGTACTTC. The V and J genes are TRBV11-2 and TRBJ2-7, with D tentatively TRBD2 (5 bases). V was clipped by 3 bases and J by 6 bases, with 15 bases between them. The CDR3 sequence is 14 residues long. Germline assignment: CDR1 SGHAT and CDR2 FQNNGV.

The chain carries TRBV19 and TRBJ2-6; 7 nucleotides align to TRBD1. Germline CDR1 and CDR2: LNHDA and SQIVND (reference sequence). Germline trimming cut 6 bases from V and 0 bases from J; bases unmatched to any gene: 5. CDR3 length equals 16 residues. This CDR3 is CASRGTANSGANVLTF. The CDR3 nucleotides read TGTGCCAGTAGGGGGACAGCAAACTCTGGGGCCAACGTCCTGACTTTC. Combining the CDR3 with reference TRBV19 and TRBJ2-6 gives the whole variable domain DGGITQSPKYLFRKEGQNVTLSCEQNLNHDAMYWYRQDPGQGLRLIYYSQIVNDFQKGDIAEGYSVSREKKESFPLTVTSAQKNPTAFYLCASRGTANSGANVLTFGAGSRLTVL.

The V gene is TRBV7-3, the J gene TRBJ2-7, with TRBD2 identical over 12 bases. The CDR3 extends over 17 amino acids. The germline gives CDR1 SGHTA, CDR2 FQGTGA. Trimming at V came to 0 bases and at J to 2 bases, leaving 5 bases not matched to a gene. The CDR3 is CASSLTRLAGDTYEQYF. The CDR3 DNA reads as TGTGCCAGCAGCTTAACGCGACTAGCGGGAGACACCTACGAGCAGTACTTC.

As DNA, the CDR3 is TGTGCCAGCAGTCATACAGGGGGCCACTACGAGCAGTACTTC. This gives the protein CASSHTGGHYEQYF. The rearrangement uses TRBV6-1 and TRBJ2-7; 9 bases fit TRBD1. The length of the CDR3 is 14 residues. V shed 5 bases and J 3 bases; nucleotides not matched to a gene: 5. CDR1 is MNHNS, CDR2 SASEGT, per germline.

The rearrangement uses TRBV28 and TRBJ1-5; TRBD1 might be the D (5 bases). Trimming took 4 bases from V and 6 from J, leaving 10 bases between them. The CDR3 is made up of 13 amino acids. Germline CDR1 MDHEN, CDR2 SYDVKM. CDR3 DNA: TGTGCCAGCAGTTCAGGGTTAACTCAGCCCCAGCATTTT. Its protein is CASSSGLTQPQHF.

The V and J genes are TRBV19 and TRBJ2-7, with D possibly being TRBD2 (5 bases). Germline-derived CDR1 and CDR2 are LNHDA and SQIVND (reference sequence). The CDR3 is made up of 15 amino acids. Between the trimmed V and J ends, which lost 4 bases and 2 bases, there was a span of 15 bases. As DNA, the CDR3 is TGTGCCAGTAGTACCGGAGGCGGGTCCGCCTACGAGCAGTACTTC. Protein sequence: CASSTGGGSAYEQYF.

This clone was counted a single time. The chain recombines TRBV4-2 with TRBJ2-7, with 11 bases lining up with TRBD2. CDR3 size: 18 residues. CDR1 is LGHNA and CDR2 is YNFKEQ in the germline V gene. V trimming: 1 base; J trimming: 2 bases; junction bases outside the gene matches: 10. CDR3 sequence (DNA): TGTGCCAGCAGCCAAGCTCGGGGGACTAGCGGAACAACCTACGAGCAGTACTTC. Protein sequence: CASSQARGTSGTTYEQYF.

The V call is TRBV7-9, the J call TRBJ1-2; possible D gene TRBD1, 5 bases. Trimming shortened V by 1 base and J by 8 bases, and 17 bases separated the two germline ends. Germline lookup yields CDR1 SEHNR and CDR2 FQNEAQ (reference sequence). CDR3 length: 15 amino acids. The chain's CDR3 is CASSLVVGGIGGYTF. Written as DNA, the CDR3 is TGTGCCAGCAGCTTAGTGGTGGGGGGGATCGGCGGCTACACCTTC.

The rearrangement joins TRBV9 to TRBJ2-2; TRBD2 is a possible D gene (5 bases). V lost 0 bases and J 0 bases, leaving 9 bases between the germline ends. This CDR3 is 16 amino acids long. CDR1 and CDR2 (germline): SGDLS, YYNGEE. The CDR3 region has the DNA TGTGCCAGCAGCGTAGCGGGCGGGCCGAACACCGGGGAGCTGTTTTTT. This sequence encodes CASSVAGGPNTGELFF.

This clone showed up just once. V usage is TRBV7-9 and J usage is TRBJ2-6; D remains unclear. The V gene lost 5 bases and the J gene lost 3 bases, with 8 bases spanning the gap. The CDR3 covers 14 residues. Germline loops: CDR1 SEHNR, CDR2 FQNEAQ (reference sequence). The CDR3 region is CASSRLGGANVLTF. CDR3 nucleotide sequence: TGTGCCAGCAGCCGCCTAGGTGGGGCCAACGTCCTGACTTTC.

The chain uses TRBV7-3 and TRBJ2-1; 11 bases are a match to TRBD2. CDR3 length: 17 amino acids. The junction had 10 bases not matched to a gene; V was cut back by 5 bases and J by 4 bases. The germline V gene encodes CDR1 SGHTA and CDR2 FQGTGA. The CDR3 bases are TGTGCCAGCAGCCAAGTTAGAGTAGCGGGAGGGTACAATGAGCAGTTCTTC. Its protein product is CASSQVRVAGGYNEQFF. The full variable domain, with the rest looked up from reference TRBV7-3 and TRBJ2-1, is GAGVSQTPSNKVTEKGKYVELRCDPISGHTALYWYRQSLGQGPEFLIYFQGTGAADDSGLPNDRFFAVRPEGSVSTLKIQRTERGDSAVYLCASSQVRVAGGYNEQFFGPGTRLTVL.

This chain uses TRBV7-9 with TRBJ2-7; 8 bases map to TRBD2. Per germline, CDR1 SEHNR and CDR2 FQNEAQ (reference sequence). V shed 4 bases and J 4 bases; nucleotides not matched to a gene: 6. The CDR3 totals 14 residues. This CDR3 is CASSSAREGYEQYF. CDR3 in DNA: TGTGCCAGCAGCTCCGCCCGGGAGGGTTACGAGCAGTACTTC. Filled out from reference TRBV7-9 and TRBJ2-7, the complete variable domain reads DTGVSQNPRHKITKRGQNVTFRCDPISEHNRLYWYRQTLGQGPEFLTYFQNEAQLEKSRLLSDRFSAERPKGSFSTLEIQRTEQGDSAMYLCASSSAREGYEQYFGPGTRLTVT.

The CDR3: CASNQEDSYPDTQYF. In DNA form, the CDR3 reads TGTGCCAGCAACCAAGAGGACTCCTATCCGGATACGCAGTATTTT. The chain has TRBV11-2 and TRBJ2-3; weak D call: TRBD2 (5 bases). There are 15 residues in the CDR3. Germline V CDR1 and CDR2: SGHAT, FQNNGV. V was cut by 7 bases and J by 6 bases, with 20 bases left in between.

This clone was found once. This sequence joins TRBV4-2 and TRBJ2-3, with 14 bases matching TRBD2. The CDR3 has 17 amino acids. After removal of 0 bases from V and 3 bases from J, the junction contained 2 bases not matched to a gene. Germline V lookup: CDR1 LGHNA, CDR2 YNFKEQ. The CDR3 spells CASSQDRLAGGTDTQYF. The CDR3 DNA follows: TGTGCCAGCAGCCAAGACCGACTAGCGGGGGGGACAGATACGCAGTATTTT.

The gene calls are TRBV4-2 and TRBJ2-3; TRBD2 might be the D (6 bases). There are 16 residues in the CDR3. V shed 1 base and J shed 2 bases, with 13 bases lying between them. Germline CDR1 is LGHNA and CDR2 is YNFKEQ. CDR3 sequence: CASSQASSAHTDTQYF. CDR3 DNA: TGTGCCAGCAGCCAAGCCTCTAGCGCACACACAGATACGCAGTATTTT.

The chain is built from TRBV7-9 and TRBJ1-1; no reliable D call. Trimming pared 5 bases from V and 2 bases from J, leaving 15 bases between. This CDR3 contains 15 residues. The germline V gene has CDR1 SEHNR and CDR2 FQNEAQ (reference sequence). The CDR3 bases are TGTGCCAGCAGCCGAAATCGGTACCCTAACACTGAAGCTTTCTTT. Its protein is CASSRNRYPNTEAFF. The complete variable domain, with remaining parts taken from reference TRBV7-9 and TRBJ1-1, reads DTGVSQNPRHKITKRGQNVTFRCDPISEHNRLYWYRQTLGQGPEFLTYFQNEAQLEKSRLLSDRFSAERPKGSFSTLEIQRTEQGDSAMYLCASSRNRYPNTEAFFGQGTRLTVV.

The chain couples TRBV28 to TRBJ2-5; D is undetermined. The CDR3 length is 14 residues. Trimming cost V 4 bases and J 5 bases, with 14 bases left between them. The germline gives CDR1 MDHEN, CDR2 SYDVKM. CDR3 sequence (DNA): TGTGCCAGCAGTTCCACATGGTCGAGGGAGACCCAGTACTTC. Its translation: CASSSTWSRETQYF.

CDR3 loop: CASSRQGPRNTGELFF. DNA of the CDR3: TGTGCCAGCAGCAGACAGGGGCCTAGGAACACCGGGGAGCTGTTTTTT. The chain joins TRBV14 to TRBJ2-2, with TRBD1 identical over 8 bases. The CDR3 spans 16 residues. J gave up 1 base and V 5 bases, and 6 bases lay outside the gene matches. Germline V lookup: CDR1 SGHDN, CDR2 FVKESK.

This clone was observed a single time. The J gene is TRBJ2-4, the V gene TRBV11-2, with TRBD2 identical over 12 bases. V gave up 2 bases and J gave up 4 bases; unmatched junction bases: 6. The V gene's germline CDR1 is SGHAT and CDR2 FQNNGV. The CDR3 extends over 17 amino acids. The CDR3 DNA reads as TGTGCCAGCAGCTTAACGACTAGCGGGAGCAGGAAAAACATTCAGTACTTC. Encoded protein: CASSLTTSGSRKNIQYF.

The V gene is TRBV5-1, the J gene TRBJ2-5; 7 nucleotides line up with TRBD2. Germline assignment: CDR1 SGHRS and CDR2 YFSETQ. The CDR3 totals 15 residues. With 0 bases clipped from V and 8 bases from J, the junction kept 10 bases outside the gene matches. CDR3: CASSLEAGPWDTQYF. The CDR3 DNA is TGCGCCAGCAGCTTGGAAGCGGGACCCTGGGACACCCAGTACTTC.

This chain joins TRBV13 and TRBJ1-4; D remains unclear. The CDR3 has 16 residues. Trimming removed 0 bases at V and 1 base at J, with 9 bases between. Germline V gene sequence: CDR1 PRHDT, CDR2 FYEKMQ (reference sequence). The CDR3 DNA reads TGTGCCAGCAGCTTAGGGGGCGCGGGAACTAATGAAAAACTGTTTTTT. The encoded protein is CASSLGGAGTNEKLFF.